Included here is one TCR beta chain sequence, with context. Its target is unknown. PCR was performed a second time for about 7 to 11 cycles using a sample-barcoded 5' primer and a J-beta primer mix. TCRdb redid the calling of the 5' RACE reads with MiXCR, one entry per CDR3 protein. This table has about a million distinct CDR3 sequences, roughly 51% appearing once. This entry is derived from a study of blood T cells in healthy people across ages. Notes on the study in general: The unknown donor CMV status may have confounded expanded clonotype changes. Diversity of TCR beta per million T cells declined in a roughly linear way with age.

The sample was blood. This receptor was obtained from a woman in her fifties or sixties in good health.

The chain's CDR3 is CASSRGQGRNEQYF. Written as DNA, the CDR3 is TGCGCCAGCAGCCGAGGACAGGGTCGGAACGAGCAGTACTTC. The chain links TRBV4-1 to TRBJ2-7; 8 nucleotides match TRBD1. This CDR3 region has 14 residues. J was trimmed by 5 bases and V by 4 bases; bases with no gene match: 7. Germline assignment: CDR1 MGHRA and CDR2 YSYEKL.